This T cell receptor beta chain was documented in a study of blood T cell repertoires in COVID-19. Study in general: Sites in the United States, Italy and Spain provided acute and convalescent COVID-19 samples.

This CDR3 contains 14 residues. CDR1 SGHDT and CDR2 YYEEEE come from the germline V gene. V shed 2 bases, J shed 4 bases, and the junction held 4 bases outside the gene matches. Per the study methods: How many nucleated cells were present was estimated from reference gene primer amplification. Here immunoSEQ multiplex PCR was the method, and the copy in TCRdb shows in-frame clones only, minus some. V, J and clone size derive from that table, while D and trimming were established from the DNA sequence. Among a few hundred thousand clones listed, about 90% were seen once. The origin of this receptor is a woman in her twenties or thirties who had recovered from COVID-19. Input material: PBMCs or T cells enriched from blood (not recorded which). The chain uses TRBV5-6 and TRBJ2-7; 9 nucleotides align to TRBD1. CDR3 residues: CASSLGTGRYEQYF. The CDR3 DNA reads TGTGCCAGCAGCTTAGGGACAGGGAGATACGAGCAGTACTTC.